This passage covers 17 T cell receptor beta chains from one sample sequenced in a study of blood T cell repertoires in COVID-19. Libraries were prepared by immunoSEQ multiplex PCR; TCRdb keeps only in-frame clonotypes and omits some of them. This sample yields around 94,000 clones, of which around 86% are seen a single time; about 3% belongs to the top ten. The sequencing sample was made of peripheral blood. The receptors come from a man aged 50-60 years with active or convalescent COVID-19.

The chain has TRBV29-1 and TRBJ1-1; no firm D call. The germline CDR1 and CDR2 sequences are SQVTM and ANQGSEA. This CDR3 has 13 amino acids. V was cut by 4 bases and J by 0 bases, with 9 bases left in between. The CDR3 loop reads CSVASTLNTEAFF. The CDR3 DNA sequence: TGCAGCGTTGCGTCTACGTTGAACACTGAAGCTTTCTTT. Combining the CDR3 with reference TRBV29-1 and TRBJ1-1 gives the whole variable domain SAVISQKPSRDICQRGTSLTIQCQVDSQVTMMFWYRQQPGQSLTLIATANQGSEATYESGFVIDKFPISRPNLTFSTLTVSNMSPEDSSIYLCSVASTLNTEAFFGQGTRLTVV.

Comment on this clone: Relative to the germline gene, one junction end is altered; a read error may explain this. The chain joins TRBV10-2 to TRBJ2-1; TRBD2 aligns across 9 bases. The length of the CDR3 is 13 residues. Germline V CDR1 and CDR2: WSHSY, SAAADI. CDR3: CASSESTGTSQVF. The DNA for the CDR3 is TGCGCCAGCAGTGAGTCGACCGGGACTAGCCAGGTCTTC.

The chain employs TRBV24-1 and TRBJ1-2; 7 bases are a match to TRBD1. V gave up 4 bases and J gave up 1 base; unmatched junction bases: 2. CDR1 and CDR2 (germline): KGHDR, SFDVKD. This CDR3 is 14 amino acids long. CDR3: CATSETGLNYGYTF. CDR3 DNA sequence: TGTGCCACCAGTGAGACAGGGCTTAACTATGGCTACACCTTC.

V usage is TRBV19 and J usage is TRBJ1-5; a possible D gene is TRBD1 (6 bases). The CDR3 runs 14 residues. Germline V gene data show CDR1 as LNHDA and CDR2 as SQIVND (reference sequence). V gave up 6 bases and J gave up 2 bases, with 11 bases separating them. The CDR3 sequence is CASRFPGGNQPQHF. The CDR3 bases are TGTGCCAGTAGGTTTCCAGGGGGCAATCAGCCCCAGCATTTT.

The chain carries TRBV5-5 and TRBJ1-1, with unresolved D. Per the germline V gene, CDR1 is SGHKS and CDR2 is YYEKEE (reference sequence). The V end was cut by 0 bases, the J end by 4 bases, with 13 bases between. The CDR3 covers 15 residues. The CDR3 sequence is CASSLGGVGSTEAFF. The CDR3 DNA reads TGTGCCAGCAGCTTGGGCGGGGTGGGGAGCACTGAAGCTTTCTTT.

The V call is TRBV27, the J call TRBJ2-1, with D perhaps TRBD1 (6 bases). In germline, CDR1 is MNHEY, CDR2 SMNVEV (reference sequence). V gave up 5 bases and J gave up 0 bases, with 8 bases separating them. This CDR3 is built from 14 residues. The CDR3 nucleotides read TGTGCCAGCAGTATACAGGGCTCCTACAATGAGCAGTTCTTC. It is translated as CASSIQGSYNEQFF.

The count of this clone is one. The rearrangement links TRBV19 to TRBJ2-3; a weak D match, TRBD1 (6 bases). This CDR3 region has 15 residues. Germline loops: CDR1 LNHDA, CDR2 SQIVND (reference sequence). Trimming removed 5 bases at V and 5 bases at J, with 17 bases between. The CDR3 nucleotides read TGTGCCAGTAGTTCTTTACAGGGTACATTAGATACGCAGTATTTT. Translated, it gives CASSSLQGTLDTQYF.

The count of this clone is one. The chain couples TRBV2 to TRBJ1-2; D remains ambiguous. The CDR3 has 13 residues. V dropped 6 bases and J dropped 7 bases, with 15 bases sitting between them. Germline V lookup: CDR1 SNHLY, CDR2 FYNNEI. The CDR3 DNA reads TGTGCCAGCAGCTATACCCGGGAGGGTGGCTACACCTTC. Its translation is CASSYTREGGYTF. Combining the CDR3 with reference TRBV2 and TRBJ1-2 gives the whole variable domain EPEVTQTPSHQVTQMGQEVILRCVPISNHLYFYWYRQILGQKVEFLVSFYNNEISEKSEIFDDQFSVERPDGSNFTLKIRSTKLEDSAMYFCASSYTREGGYTFGSGTRLTVV.

The chain is built from TRBV2 and TRBJ2-1; 13 bases agree with TRBD2. The CDR3 totals 15 residues. Germline CDR1 reads SNHLY; CDR2 reads FYNNEI. The V segment lost 5 bases and the J segment 6 bases; nucleotides outside the gene matches: 4. This CDR3 is CASSPTSGGANEQFF. The CDR3 nucleotides read TGTGCCAGCAGTCCTACTAGCGGGGGGGCCAATGAGCAGTTCTTC.

The chain couples TRBV28 to TRBJ2-6; 8 bases are a match to TRBD1. J lost 2 bases, V lost 3 bases, and 3 bases had no gene match. This CDR3 spans 16 amino acids. The V gene's germline CDR1 is MDHEN and CDR2 SYDVKM. The chain's CDR3 is CASSFRGPAGANVLTF. The CDR3 nucleotides are TGTGCCAGCAGTTTCAGGGGGCCCGCTGGGGCCAACGTCCTGACTTTC.

This sequence joins TRBV14 and TRBJ2-3, with 9 positions matching TRBD2. J lost 5 bases, V lost 0 bases, and 6 bases had no gene match. Germline CDR1 SGHDN, CDR2 FVKESK. This CDR3 comprises 16 residues. This chain's CDR3 is CASSQERGGYGDTQYF. DNA for the CDR3: TGTGCCAGCAGCCAAGAGCGGGGGGGCTACGGAGATACGCAGTATTTT.

This sequence joins TRBV9 and TRBJ1-3; D perhaps matches TRBD1 (5 bases). Trimming pared 0 bases from V and 0 bases from J, leaving 7 bases between. CDR1 and CDR2 (germline): SGDLS, YYNGEE. This CDR3 is 15 amino acids long. CDR3 nucleotide sequence: TGTGCCAGCAGCGTAGGACAGAGCTCTGGAAACACCATATATTTT. The encoded protein is CASSVGQSSGNTIYF.

The genes are TRBV18 and TRBJ2-7; maybe TRBD2 (6 bases). The V and J ends lost 5 bases and 2 bases respectively, with 13 bases between them. Looked up from germline, CDR1 is KGHSH and CDR2 is LQKENI. The CDR3 runs 14 residues. CDR3 amino acids: CASSTGTQTYEQYF. The DNA of the CDR3 is TGTGCCAGCTCAACCGGGACTCAGACCTACGAGCAGTACTTC.

The chain links TRBV14 to TRBJ2-6; 8 bases map to TRBD1. The length of the CDR3 is 21 residues. Germline CDR1 reads SGHDN; CDR2 reads FVKESK. The ends lost 1 base at V and 0 bases at J; junction bases unmatched: 14. For the CDR3, the DNA is TGTGCCAGCAGCCAAGCCCCGGACAGGGTTAGTGGTAGCTCTGGGGCCAACGTCCTGACTTTC. Translation: CASSQAPDRVSGSSGANVLTF.

At least ten counts were recorded for this clone. The J gene is TRBJ2-1, the V gene TRBV5-4; D is undetermined. Per the germline V gene, CDR1 is SGHNT and CDR2 is YYREEE (reference sequence). CDR3 length: 15 residues. The ends were cut back, 0 bases at V and 4 bases at J, with 11 bases in the middle. CDR3 DNA sequence: TGTGCCAGCAGCTTGGCTGGTGGCATGTACAATGAGCAGTTCTTC. As protein: CASSLAGGMYNEQFF.

There are a few counts of this clone. The chain uses TRBV3-1 (or the pseudogene TRBV3-2) and TRBJ1-1; D is possibly TRBD1 (5 bases). Germline V gene sequence: CDR1 LGHDT, CDR2 YNNKEL (reference sequence). The CDR3 totals 14 residues. V was shortened by 5 bases and J by 5 bases, with 15 bases between the two germline ends. The CDR3 is CASSGTGGGTEAFF. In DNA form, the CDR3 reads TGTGCCAGCAGCGGCACTGGGGGGGGAACTGAAGCTTTCTTT.

The V call is TRBV6-5, the J call TRBJ1-5; 7 bases are shared with TRBD1. CDR1 is MNHEY and CDR2 is SVGAGI in the germline V gene. V dropped 6 bases and J dropped 2; count of bases not matched to a gene: 4. The CDR3 extends over 14 amino acids. DNA of the CDR3: TGTGCCAGCAGGACAGGGACGGGCAATCAGCCCCAGCATTTT. It is translated as CASRTGTGNQPQHF.